This TCR beta chain comes out of a study of T-cell reconstitution after alpha-beta-depleted transplantation in children. Study conclusions and caveats: A year post-transplant, T-cell counts and diversity derived mostly from newly produced T cells. As was reported, about two months after transplant, alpha-beta T cells came from several hundred expanded graft clones.

Unique molecular identifiers were used in preparing the TCRbeta library. TCRdb reanalysed the PCR reads using MiXCR and keeps one entry per CDR3 protein. The sample holds fewer than 1 million distinct CDR3 sequences, roughly 15% seen once. This clonotype was counted only a few times. What it binds is unknown. The CDR3 has 14 residues. V gave up 2 bases and J gave up 3 bases, with 10 bases separating them. Per the germline V gene, CDR1 is LGHDT and CDR2 is YNNKEL (reference sequence). Sequenced material: PBMCs, mostly from graft donor cells, taken 360 days after TCRalphabeta/CD19-depleted stem cell transplant. The chain is built from TRBV3-1 and TRBJ1-1, with a weak D call TRBD1 (5 bases). The clonotype originates from a male patient younger than 18 who had a stem cell transplant for acute lymphoblastic leukemia, so the T cells may come from the graft donor. CDR3 nucleotide sequence: TGTGCCAGCAGCCAACAGGGTGCCCACACTGAAGCTTTCTTT. Its protein product is CASSQQGAHTEAFF.